These T cell receptor beta chains were read from a single sample in a study of Japanese encephalitis immunity and Zika vaccine responses. TCRdb redid the calling of the 5' RACE reads with MiXCR, one entry per CDR3 protein. The sample consists of approximately 120 distinct CDR3 sequences, about 9.4% of them appearing once. The sequences come from antigen-activated CD4+ T cells from blood, cultured, collected during a Zika inactivated vaccine study. The receptors stem from an adult man who received an inactivated Zika virus vaccine. Both conserved end residues are part of each CDR3. D genes are given only for firm matches. Where a row states a size, it is once, few, many or the class of an expanded clone; other rows omit it.

TRBJ1-2,TRBV27,NA,large,CASTIPTRNYGYTF,TGTGCCAGCACTATCCCGACAAGAAACTATGGCTACACCTTC
TRBJ1-2,TRBV27,NA,large,CASSSLGGARDYGYTF,TGTGCCAGCAGTTCTCTGGGGGGGGCGCGGGACTATGGCTACACCTTC
TRBJ2-3,TRBV5-1,TRBD1,large,CASSMTGAPPGEQYF,TGCGCCAGCAGCATGACAGGGGCCCCCCCAGGGGAGCAGTATTTT
TRBJ1-1,TRBV9,NA,large,CASSVGWVEAEAFF,TGTGCCAGCAGCGTAGGATGGGTGGAGGCTGAAGCTTTCTTT
TRBJ2-7,TRBV27,NA,medium-sized,CASSSPDRLGEQYF,TGTGCCAGCAGCTCCCCTGACCGCTTGGGGGAGCAGTACTTC
TRBJ2-7,TRBV4-1,NA,large,CASSQDRDTKQYF,TGCGCCAGCAGCCAAGATAGGGACACCAAGCAGTACTTC
TRBJ1-3,TRBV6-6,NA,hyperexpanded,CASSYSSGLSGNTIYF,TGTGCCAGCAGTTACTCATCGGGACTCTCTGGAAACACCATATATTTT
TRBJ1-1,TRBV4-1,NA,NA,CASSQDQTVNTEAFF,TGCGCCAGCAGCCAAGATCAAACGGTGAACACTGAAGCTTTCTTT
TRBJ1-2,TRBV5-6,NA,NA,CASSPSREFYGYTF,TGTGCCAGCAGTCCCTCGAGGGAGTTCTATGGCTACACCTTC
TRBJ1-4,TRBV2,NA,large,CASSVRGEKLFF,TGTGCCAGCAGTGTTAGGGGAGAAAAACTGTTTTTT
TRBJ2-5,TRBV20-1,NA,hyperexpanded,CSASAEGSETQYF,TGCAGTGCTAGTGCCGAGGGGTCTGAGACCCAGTACTTC
TRBJ2-3,TRBV6-2/TRBV6-3,TRBD2,hyperexpanded,CASSPSWRGMDTQYF,TGTGCCAGCAGTCCCTCTTGGCGGGGGATGGATACGCAGTATTTT
TRBJ1-1,TRBV7-9,TRBD1,large,CASSPQGYTEAFF,TGTGCCAGCAGCCCACAGGGGTACACTGAAGCTTTCTTT
TRBJ2-5,TRBV5-8,TRBD1,medium-sized,CASSPGTGGWETQYF,TGTGCCAGCAGCCCCGGGACAGGGGGCTGGGAGACCCAGTACTTC
TRBJ2-7,TRBV28,NA,medium-sized,CASSLTGTSSYEQYF,TGTGCCAGCAGCTTAACAGGTACAAGCTCCTACGAGCAGTACTTC
TRBJ1-1,TRBV28,TRBD1,large,CASSSPGGSTEAFF,TGTGCCAGCAGTTCCCCAGGGGGGAGCACTGAAGCTTTCTTT
TRBJ2-7,TRBV20-1,TRBD1,large,CSARTGGYEQYF,TGCAGTGCTCGGACAGGGGGCTACGAGCAGTACTTC
TRBJ1-1,TRBV2,NA,NA,CASRVGFQAFF,TGTGCCAGCAGGGTGGGATTTCAAGCTTTCTTT
TRBJ2-7,TRBV4-3,TRBD1,medium-sized,CASSQGDRGGEQYF,TGCGCCAGCAGCCAAGGGGACAGGGGGGGGGAGCAGTACTTC
TRBJ2-4,TRBV29-1,NA,once,CSAEIAKNIQYF,TGCAGCGCTGAGATAGCCAAAAACATTCAGTACTTC
TRBJ2-2,TRBV5-5,TRBD2,medium-sized,CASSFLAGGGELFF,TGTGCCAGCAGCTTCCTAGCGGGAGGAGGGGAGCTGTTTTTT
TRBJ1-1,TRBV24-1,NA,hyperexpanded,CATSDTDRTEAFF,TGTGCCACCAGTGATACTGACAGAACTGAAGCTTTCTTT
TRBJ2-1,TRBV19,NA,few,CASSIDLFSGGSYNEQFF,TGTGCCAGTAGTATAGATCTATTTAGCGGAGGCTCCTACAATGAGCAGTTCTTC
TRBJ1-2,TRBV30,NA,large,CAWSVYRVNYGYTF,TGTGCCTGGAGTGTATACAGGGTGAACTATGGCTACACCTTC
TRBJ2-1,TRBV4-1,TRBD1,large,CASSQGHGQGSYNEQFF,TGCGCCAGCAGCCAGGGCCATGGACAGGGCTCCTACAATGAGCAGTTCTTC
TRBJ2-3,TRBV11-3,TRBD2,large,CASSSGLAGALDTQYF,TGTGCCAGCAGCTCGGGACTAGCGGGAGCCCTAGATACGCAGTATTTT
TRBJ1-1,TRBV27,NA,large,CASSPSDRIEAFF,TGTGCCAGCAGTCCGTCAGACAGGATTGAAGCTTTCTTT
TRBJ1-4,TRBV20-1,NA,large,CSASGQGSEKLFF,TGCAGTGCTAGCGGGCAGGGATCTGAAAAACTGTTTTTT
TRBJ1-3,TRBV28,NA,large,CASSRLDSGNTIYF,TGTGCCAGCAGTCGTTTGGATTCTGGAAACACCATATATTTT
TRBJ2-2,TRBV5-1,TRBD1,large,CASSFGDRVNTGELFF,TGCGCCAGCAGCTTTGGGGACAGGGTGAACACCGGGGAGCTGTTTTTT
TRBJ2-7,TRBV28,TRBD1,NA,CASSLEGQGIYKQYF,TGTGCCAGCAGTTTGGAGGGACAGGGGATCTACAAGCAGTACTTC
TRBJ2-4,TRBV20-1,TRBD2,few,CSAGLKNIQYF,TGCAGTGCGGGACTAAAAAACATTCAGTACTTC